This TCR beta chain appears in the sequencing data of a study of blood T cell repertoires in COVID-19. Turning to this clone: The junction shows a germline mismatch at one end, possibly a read error.

Profiled with immunoSEQ multiplex PCR; TCRdb holds only in-frame clones, not every one. The sample records under 140,000 clones, about 70% being singletons. Germline CDR1 reads LGHNA; CDR2 reads YNFKEQ. CDR3 size: 15 residues. The clonotype originates from a woman aged 60-70 years with acute or convalescent COVID-19. V gene TRBV4-2 combines with J gene TRBJ1-4, with TRBD1 identical over 8 bases. The sample consisted of peripheral blood. DNA of the CDR3: TGTGCCGGCAGCCAAGTGCCGGGACAGGATGAAAAACTGTTTTTT. This codes for CAGSQVPGQDEKLFF.